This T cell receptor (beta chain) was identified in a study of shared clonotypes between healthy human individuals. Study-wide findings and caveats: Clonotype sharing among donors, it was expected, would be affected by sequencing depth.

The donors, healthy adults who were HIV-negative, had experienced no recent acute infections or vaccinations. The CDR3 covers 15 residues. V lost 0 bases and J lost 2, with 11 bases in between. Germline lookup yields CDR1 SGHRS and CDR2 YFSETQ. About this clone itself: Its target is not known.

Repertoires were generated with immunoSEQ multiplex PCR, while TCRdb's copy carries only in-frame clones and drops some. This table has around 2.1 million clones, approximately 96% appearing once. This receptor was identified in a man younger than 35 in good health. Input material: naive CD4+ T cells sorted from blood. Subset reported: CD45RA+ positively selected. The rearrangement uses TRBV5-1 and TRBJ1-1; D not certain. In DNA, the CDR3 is TGCGCCAGCAGCTTGGTGGCACCCGGAAACACTGAAGCTTTCTTT. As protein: CASSLVAPGNTEAFF.